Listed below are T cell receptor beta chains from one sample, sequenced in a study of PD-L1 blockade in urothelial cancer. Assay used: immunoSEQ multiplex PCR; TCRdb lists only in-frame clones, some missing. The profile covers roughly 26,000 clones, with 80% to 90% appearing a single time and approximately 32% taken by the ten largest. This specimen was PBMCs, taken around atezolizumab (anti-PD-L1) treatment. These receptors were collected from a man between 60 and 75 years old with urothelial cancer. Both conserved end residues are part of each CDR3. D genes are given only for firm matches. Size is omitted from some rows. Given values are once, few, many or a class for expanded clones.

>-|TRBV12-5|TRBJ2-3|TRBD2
TGTGCTAGTGGTTCGAGGACTAGCTCGGATACGCAGTATTTT
CASGSRTSSDTQYF
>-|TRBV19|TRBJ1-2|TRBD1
TGTGCCAGTAGTATCCCGGGACAGTATGGCTACACCTTC
CASSIPGQYGYTF
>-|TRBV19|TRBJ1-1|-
TGTGCCAGTAGCGACGGGAAGAACACTGAAGCTTTCTTT
CASSDGKNTEAFF
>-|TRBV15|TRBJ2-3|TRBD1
TGTGCCACCAGGCCCGGGACAGGGGGCACAGATACGCAGTATTTT
CATRPGTGGTDTQYF
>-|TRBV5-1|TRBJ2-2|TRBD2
TGCGCCAGCAGCATCGGACTAGCGGCTACCACCGGGGAGCTGTTTTTT
CASSIGLAATTGELFF
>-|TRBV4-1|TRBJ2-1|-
TGCGCCAGCAGCCAGGCTCCAACAGGGACGGCCTACAATGAGCAGTTCTTC
CASSQAPTGTAYNEQFF
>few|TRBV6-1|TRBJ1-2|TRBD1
TGTGCCAGCAGACGGGACAGGGACTATGGCTACACCTTC
CASRRDRDYGYTF
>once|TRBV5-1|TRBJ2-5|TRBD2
TGCGCCAGCAGCCCACGACTAGCGGGGACGGAGACCCAGTACTTC
CASSPRLAGTETQYF
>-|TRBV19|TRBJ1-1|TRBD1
TGTGCCAGTACCGACGTACGAAGGGGGCCATACACTGAAGCTTTCTTT
CASTDVRRGPYTEAFF
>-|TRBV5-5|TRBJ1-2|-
TGTGCCAGCAGCTTGTACAGGGACCATGGCTACACCTTC
CASSLYRDHGYTF
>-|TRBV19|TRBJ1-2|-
TGTGCCAGTACCCCAATCGGAGCTCATGGCTACACCTTC
CASTPIGAHGYTF
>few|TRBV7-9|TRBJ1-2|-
TGTGCCAGCAGCTTAACCCCAGGAGGCTACACCTTC
CASSLTPGGYTF
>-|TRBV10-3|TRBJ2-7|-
TGTGCCATAGGGAGGAGCTCCTACGAGCAGTACTTC
CAIGRSSYEQYF
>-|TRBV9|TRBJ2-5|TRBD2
TGTGCCAGCAGCGGCGGACTAGCGGGCCAAGAGACCCAGTACTTC
CASSGGLAGQETQYF
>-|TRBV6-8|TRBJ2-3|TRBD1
TGTGCCAGCAGTTCTCAGAGAGGGGACAGGGTTGTGATAACAGATACGCAGTATTTT
CASSSQRGDRVVITDTQYF
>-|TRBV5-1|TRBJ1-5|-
TGCGCCAGCAAACGGGACAACTATAGCAATCAGCCCCAGCATTTT
CASKRDNYSNQPQHF
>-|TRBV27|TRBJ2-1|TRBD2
TGTGCCAGCAGTATGGGACTAGCGGTCTACAATGAGCAGTTCTTC
CASSMGLAVYNEQFF
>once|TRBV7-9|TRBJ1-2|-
TGTGCCAGCAGCTTAATGCAGGGGAGCGGCTACACCTTC
CASSLMQGSGYTF
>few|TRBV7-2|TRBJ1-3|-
TGTGCCAGCAGCTCCAGACAGCGAACTGCTGGAAACACCATATATTTT
CASSSRQRTAGNTIYF
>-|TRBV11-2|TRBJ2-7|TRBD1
TGTGCCAGCAGCTTAGATGTAACAGGGGTCGAGCAGTACTTC
CASSLDVTGVEQYF
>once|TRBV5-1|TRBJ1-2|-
TGCGCCAGCAGCTCTGGACAGCCGCCTAACTATGGCTACACCTTC
CASSSGQPPNYGYTF
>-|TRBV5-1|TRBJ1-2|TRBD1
TGCGCCAGCAGCGAAGCAGGGGGTGATTATGGCTACACCTTC
CASSEAGGDYGYTF
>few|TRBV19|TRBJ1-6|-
TGTGCCAGTAGTATGGGAGGTAACATTTCACCCCTCCACTTT
CASSMGGNISPLHF
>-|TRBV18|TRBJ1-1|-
TGTGCCAGCTCACCCTTTGAGGGGGACACTGAAGCTTTCTTT
CASSPFEGDTEAFF
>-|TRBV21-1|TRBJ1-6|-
TGTGCCAGCAGTACAAGAGGCCGGAACGGGACAGGGAAGACCCGAAATAATTCACCCCTCCACTTT
CASSTRGRNGTGKTRNNSPLHF
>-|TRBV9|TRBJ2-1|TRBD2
TGTGCCAGCAGCGTAGCTCCGGGGACTAGCGGCCTAGAGCAGTTCTTC
CASSVAPGTSGLEQFF
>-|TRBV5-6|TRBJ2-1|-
TGTGCCAGCAGCTTGAGTGTCCGGCAGGGGAGATGGAATGAGCAGTTCTTC
CASSLSVRQGRWNEQFF
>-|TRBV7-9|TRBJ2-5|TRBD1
TGTGCCAGCAGCTCCTTGGGACAGGGATTAGAGACCCAGTACTTC
CASSSLGQGLETQYF
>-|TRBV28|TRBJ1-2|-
TGTGCCAGCACCTGGGGGGGAAATTATGGCTACACCTTC
CASTWGGNYGYTF
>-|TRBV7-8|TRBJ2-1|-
TGTGCCAGCAGCTTAGCGCGATTTGGACTGACTGCTTACAATGAGCAGTTCTTC
CASSLARFGLTAYNEQFF
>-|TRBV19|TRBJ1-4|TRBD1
TGTGCCAGCCGGGACAGGGGGCCTACTAATGAAAAACTGTTTTTT
CASRDRGPTNEKLFF
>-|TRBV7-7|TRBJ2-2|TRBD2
TGTGCTAGCAGCTTAAACCCTAGCGGGAGTTTCTCCGGGGAGCTGTTTTTT
CASSLNPSGSFSGELFF
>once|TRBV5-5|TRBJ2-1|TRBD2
TGTGCCAGCAGCTTGGTAAGCGGGGGGGCCGATGAGCAGTTCTTC
CASSLVSGGADEQFF
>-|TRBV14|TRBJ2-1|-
TGTGCCAGCAGCCAAGAAAGAGGGCAGTTCTTC
CASSQERGQFF
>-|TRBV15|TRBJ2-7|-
TGTGCCACCAGCAGAGCAGTCCAAGCGTACGAGCAGTACTTC
CATSRAVQAYEQYF
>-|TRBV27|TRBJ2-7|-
TGTGCCAGCAGGGATATCCGGGACAAGTCCTACGAGCAGTACTTC
CASRDIRDKSYEQYF
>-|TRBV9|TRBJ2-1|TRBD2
TGTGCCAGCAGCCCTCTACGGACTAGCGGGGGATCCTACAATGAGCAGTTCTTC
CASSPLRTSGGSYNEQFF
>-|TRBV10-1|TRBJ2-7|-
TGCGCCAGCAGTGAGACAGGCACCTACGAGCAGTACTTC
CASSETGTYEQYF
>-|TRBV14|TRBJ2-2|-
TGTGCCAGCAGCCAAGTGCAGGGCCTGAACACCGGGGAGCTGTTTTTT
CASSQVQGLNTGELFF
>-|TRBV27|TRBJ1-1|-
TGTGCCAGCAGTACAGGCCGGGTGAACACTGAAGCTTTCTTT
CASSTGRVNTEAFF
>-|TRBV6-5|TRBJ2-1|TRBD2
TGTGCCAGCAGTTCCCAAGGACTAGCCCCGCCGTTCTTC
CASSSQGLAPPFF
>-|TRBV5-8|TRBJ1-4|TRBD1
TGTGCCGGCAGCCTTAGACAGGGAGCCCCAACTAATGAAAAACTGTTTTTT
CAGSLRQGAPTNEKLFF